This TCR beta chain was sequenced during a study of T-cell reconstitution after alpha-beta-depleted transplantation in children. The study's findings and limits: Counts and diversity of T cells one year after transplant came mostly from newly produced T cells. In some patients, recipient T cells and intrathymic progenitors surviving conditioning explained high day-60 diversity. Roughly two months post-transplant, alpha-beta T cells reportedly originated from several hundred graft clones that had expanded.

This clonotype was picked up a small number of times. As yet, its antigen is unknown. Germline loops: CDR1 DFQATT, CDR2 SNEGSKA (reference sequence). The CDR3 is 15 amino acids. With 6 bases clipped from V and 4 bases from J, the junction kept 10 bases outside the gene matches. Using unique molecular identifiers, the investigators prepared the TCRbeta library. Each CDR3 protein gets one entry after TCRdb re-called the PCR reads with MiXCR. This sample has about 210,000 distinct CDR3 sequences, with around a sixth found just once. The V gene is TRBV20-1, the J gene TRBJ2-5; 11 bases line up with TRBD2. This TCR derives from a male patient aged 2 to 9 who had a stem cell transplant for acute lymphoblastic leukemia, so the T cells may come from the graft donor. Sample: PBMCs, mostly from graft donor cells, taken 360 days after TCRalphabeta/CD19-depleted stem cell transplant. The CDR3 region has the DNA TGCAGTGCCCCCGCCTGGCTAGCGGGGGGAGAGACCCAGTACTTC. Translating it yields CSAPAWLAGGETQYF.